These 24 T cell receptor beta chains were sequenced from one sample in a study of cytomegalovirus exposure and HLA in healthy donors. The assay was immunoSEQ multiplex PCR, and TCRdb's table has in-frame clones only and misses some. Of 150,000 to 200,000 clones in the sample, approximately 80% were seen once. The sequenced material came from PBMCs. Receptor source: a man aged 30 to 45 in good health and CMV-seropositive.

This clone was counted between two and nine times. CDR3 in amino acids: CASGPRQLNTEAFF. The CDR3 DNA sequence: TGTGCTAGTGGTCCTCGACAGTTGAACACTGAAGCTTTCTTT. The rearrangement uses TRBV12-5 and TRBJ1-1; the D gene is possibly TRBD1 (5 bases). The germline CDR1 and CDR2 sequences are LGHNT and FRNRAP. The CDR3 runs to 14 residues. Trimming left V 5 bases short and J 0 bases short, with 10 bases between.

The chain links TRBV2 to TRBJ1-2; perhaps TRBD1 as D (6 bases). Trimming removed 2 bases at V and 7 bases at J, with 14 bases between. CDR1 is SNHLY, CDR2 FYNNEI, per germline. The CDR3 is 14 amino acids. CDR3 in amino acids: CASSETPGEGGYTF. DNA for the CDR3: TGTGCCAGCAGTGAAACCCCAGGGGAAGGTGGCTACACCTTC.

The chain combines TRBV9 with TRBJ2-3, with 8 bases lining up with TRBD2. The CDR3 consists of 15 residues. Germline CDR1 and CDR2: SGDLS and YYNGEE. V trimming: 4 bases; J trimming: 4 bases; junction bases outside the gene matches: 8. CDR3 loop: CASSHSGALPDTQYF. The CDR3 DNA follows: TGTGCCAGCAGCCATAGCGGGGCCCTCCCAGATACGCAGTATTTT.

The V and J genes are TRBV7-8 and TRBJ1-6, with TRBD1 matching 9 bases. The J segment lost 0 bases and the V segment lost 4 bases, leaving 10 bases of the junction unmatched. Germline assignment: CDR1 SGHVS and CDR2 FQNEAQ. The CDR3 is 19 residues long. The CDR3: CASSSVPGQGSSYNSPLHF. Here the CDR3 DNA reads TGTGCCAGCAGCTCCGTCCCGGGACAGGGAAGCTCCTATAATTCACCCCTCCACTTT.

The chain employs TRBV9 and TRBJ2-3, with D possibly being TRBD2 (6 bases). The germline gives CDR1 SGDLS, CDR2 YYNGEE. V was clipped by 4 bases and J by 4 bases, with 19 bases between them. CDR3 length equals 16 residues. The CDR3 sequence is CASSSRRPGGSDTQYF. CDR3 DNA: TGTGCCAGCAGCTCAAGACGGCCCGGGGGTTCAGATACGCAGTATTTT.

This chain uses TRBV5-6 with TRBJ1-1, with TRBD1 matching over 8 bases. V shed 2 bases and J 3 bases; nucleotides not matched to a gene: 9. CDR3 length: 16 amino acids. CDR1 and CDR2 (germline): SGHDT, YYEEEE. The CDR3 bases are TGTGCCAGCAGCTTCAGACAGGGGAGTTATGACACTGAAGCTTTCTTT. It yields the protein CASSFRQGSYDTEAFF.

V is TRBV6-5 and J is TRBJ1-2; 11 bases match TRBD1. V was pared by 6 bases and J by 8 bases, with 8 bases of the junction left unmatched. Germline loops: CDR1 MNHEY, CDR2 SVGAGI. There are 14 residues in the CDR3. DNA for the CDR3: TGTGCCAGCAGACTATGGGGACAGGGGGACGGCTACACCTTC. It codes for CASRLWGQGDGYTF.

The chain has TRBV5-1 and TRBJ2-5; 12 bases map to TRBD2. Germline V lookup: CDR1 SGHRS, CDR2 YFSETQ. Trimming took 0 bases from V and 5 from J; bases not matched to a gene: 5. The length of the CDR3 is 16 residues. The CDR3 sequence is CASSLDGTSGWETQYF. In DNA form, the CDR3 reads TGCGCCAGCAGCTTGGACGGGACTAGCGGGTGGGAGACCCAGTACTTC.

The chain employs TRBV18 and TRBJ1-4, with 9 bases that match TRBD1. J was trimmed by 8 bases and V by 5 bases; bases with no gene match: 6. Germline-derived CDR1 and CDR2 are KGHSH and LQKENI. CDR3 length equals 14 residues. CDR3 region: CASSEGTGHEKLFF. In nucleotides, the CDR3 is TGTGCCAGCTCAGAGGGGACAGGGCACGAAAAACTGTTTTTT.

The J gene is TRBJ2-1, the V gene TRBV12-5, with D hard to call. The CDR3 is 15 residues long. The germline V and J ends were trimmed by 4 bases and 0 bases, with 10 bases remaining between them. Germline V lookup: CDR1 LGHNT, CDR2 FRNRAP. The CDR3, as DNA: TGTGCTAGTGGTTCCCCGACACTCTCCTACAATGAGCAGTTCTTC. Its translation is CASGSPTLSYNEQFF. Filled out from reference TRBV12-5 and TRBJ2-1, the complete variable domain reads DARVTQTPRHKVTEMGQEVTMRCQPILGHNTVFWYRQTMMQGLELLAYFRNRAPLDDSGMPKDRFSAEMPDATLATLKIQPSEPRDSAVYFCASGSPTLSYNEQFFGPGTRLTVL.

Here the CDR3 DNA reads TGCGCCAGCAGCCACTTATCGGGGGGGAGTCGCAATGAGCAGTTCTTC. Its translation is CASSHLSGGSRNEQFF. The chain joins TRBV4-1 to TRBJ2-1, with TRBD2 identical over 8 bases. The CDR3 runs to 16 residues. From germline, CDR1 is MGHRA and CDR2 YSYEKL. The V gene end was trimmed by 3 bases and the J gene end by 6 bases; junction bases not matched to a gene: 10.

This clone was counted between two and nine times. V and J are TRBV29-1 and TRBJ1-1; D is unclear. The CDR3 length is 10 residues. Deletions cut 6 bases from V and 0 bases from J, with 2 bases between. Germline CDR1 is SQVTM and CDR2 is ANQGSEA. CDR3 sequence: CSVVNTEAFF. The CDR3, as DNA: TGCAGCGTCGTGAACACTGAAGCTTTCTTT.

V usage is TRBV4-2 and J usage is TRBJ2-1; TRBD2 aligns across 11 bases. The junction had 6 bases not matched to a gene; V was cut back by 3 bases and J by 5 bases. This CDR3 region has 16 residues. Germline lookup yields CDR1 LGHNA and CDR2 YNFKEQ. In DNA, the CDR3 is TGTGCCAGCAGCCATATAGCGGGGGGGCCTAACAATGAGCAGTTCTTC. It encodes CASSHIAGGPNNEQFF.

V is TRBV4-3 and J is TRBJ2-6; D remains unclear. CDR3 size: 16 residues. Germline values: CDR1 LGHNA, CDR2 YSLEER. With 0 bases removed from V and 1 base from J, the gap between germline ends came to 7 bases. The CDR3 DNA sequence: TGCGCCAGCAGCCAAGAAGCCGGGTCTGGGGCCAACGTCCTGACTTTC. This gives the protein CASSQEAGSGANVLTF.

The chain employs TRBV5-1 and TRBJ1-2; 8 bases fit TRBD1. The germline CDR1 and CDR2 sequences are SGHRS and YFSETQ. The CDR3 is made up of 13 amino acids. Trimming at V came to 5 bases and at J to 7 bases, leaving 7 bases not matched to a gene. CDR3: CASSTQGVVGYTF. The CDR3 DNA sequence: TGCGCCAGCAGTACACAGGGGGTAGTTGGCTACACCTTC. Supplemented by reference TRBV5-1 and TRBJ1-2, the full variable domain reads KAGVTQTPRYLIKTRGQQVTLSCSPISGHRSVSWYQQTPGQGLQFLFEYFSETQRNKGNFPGRFSGRQFSNSRSEMNVSTLELGDSALYLCASSTQGVVGYTFGSGTRLTVV.

CDR3 in amino acids: CASSFVQLLANTGELFF. The CDR3 region has the DNA TGTGCCAGCAGTTTCGTACAGCTTTTAGCGAACACCGGGGAGCTGTTTTTT. V and J are TRBV27 and TRBJ2-2, with unresolved D. Trimming took 3 bases from V and 0 from J, leaving 14 bases between them. The CDR3 is 17 amino acids. Germline V lookup: CDR1 MNHEY, CDR2 SMNVEV (reference sequence).

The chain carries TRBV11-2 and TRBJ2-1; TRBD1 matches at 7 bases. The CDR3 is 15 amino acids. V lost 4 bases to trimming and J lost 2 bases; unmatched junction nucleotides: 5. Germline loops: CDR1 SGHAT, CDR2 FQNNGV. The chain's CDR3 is CASSWGTGAYNEQFF. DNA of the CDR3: TGTGCCAGCAGCTGGGGAACAGGGGCCTACAATGAGCAGTTCTTC.

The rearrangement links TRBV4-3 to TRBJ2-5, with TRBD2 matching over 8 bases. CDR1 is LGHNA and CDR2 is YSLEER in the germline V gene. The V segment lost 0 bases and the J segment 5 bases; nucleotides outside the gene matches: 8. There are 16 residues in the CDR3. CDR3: CASSQESPGGGETQYF. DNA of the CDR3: TGCGCCAGCAGCCAAGAGAGCCCCGGGGGGGGTGAGACCCAGTACTTC.

The CDR3 sequence: CASSSQGEDTEAFF. In nucleotides, the CDR3 is TGTGCCAGCAGCTCTCAGGGGGAGGACACTGAAGCTTTCTTT. The gene calls are TRBV5-4 and TRBJ1-1; 7 bases align to TRBD1. CDR1 and CDR2 from the germline V gene are SGHNT and YYREEE (reference sequence). Unmatched junction bases numbered 5, after V lost 3 bases and J lost 3 bases. The CDR3 has 14 residues.

The CDR3 nucleotides are TGTGCCACCCAAGGACAGGCTGGTCAGCCCCAGCATTTT. It encodes CATQGQAGQPQHF. The rearrangement uses TRBV15 and TRBJ1-5, with 7 bases matching TRBD1. The CDR3 loop spans 13 amino acids. Germline V gene lookup returns CDR1 LNHNV and CDR2 YYDKDF (reference sequence). With V trimmed by 8 bases and J by 6 bases, 7 bases remained unmatched.

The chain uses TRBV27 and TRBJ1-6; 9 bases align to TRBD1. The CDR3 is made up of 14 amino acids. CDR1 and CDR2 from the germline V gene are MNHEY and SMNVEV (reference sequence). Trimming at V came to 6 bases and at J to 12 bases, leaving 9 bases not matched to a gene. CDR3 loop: CASSPGTGYGPLHF. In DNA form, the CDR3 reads TGTGCCAGCAGCCCCGGGACAGGGTATGGACCCCTCCACTTT.

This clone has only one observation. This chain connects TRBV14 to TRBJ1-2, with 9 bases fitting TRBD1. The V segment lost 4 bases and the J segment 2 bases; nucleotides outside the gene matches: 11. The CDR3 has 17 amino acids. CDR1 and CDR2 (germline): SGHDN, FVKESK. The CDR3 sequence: CASSPTPDRGGNYGYTF. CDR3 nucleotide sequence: TGTGCCAGCAGCCCGACCCCTGACAGGGGGGGCAACTATGGCTACACCTTC.

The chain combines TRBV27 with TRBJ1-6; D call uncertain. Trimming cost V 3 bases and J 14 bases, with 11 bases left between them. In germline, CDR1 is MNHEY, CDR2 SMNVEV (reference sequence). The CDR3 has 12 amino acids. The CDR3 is CASSFGRSALHF. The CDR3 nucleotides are TGTGCCAGCAGTTTTGGTCGTTCGGCCCTCCACTTT.

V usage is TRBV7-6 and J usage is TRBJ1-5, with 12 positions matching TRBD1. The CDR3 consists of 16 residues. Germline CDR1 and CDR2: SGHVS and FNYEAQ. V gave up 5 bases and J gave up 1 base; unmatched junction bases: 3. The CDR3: CASSRDRGPSNQPQHF. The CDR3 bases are TGTGCCAGCAGCAGGGACAGGGGGCCAAGCAATCAGCCCCAGCATTTT.